This T cell receptor (beta chain) was recorded in a study of shared clonotypes between healthy human individuals. Concerning this clone: Its target is not known.

The naive CD8 fraction comprised CD45RO-negative cells positively selected for CCR7 and excluded terminally differentiated effector memory CD45RA+ cells. Only Caucasian adults living in Nashville, Tennessee served as donors. V was clipped by 7 bases and J by 6 bases, with 22 bases between them. The CDR3 sequence is 15 residues long. Germline values: CDR1 SEHNR, CDR2 FQNEAQ (reference sequence). Only in-frame clones appear in the TCRdb table, and some are missing; sequencing was by immunoSEQ multiplex PCR. The repertoire holds about 2,200,000 clones, 90% to 95% seen once, with under 2% in the top ten. Study outcomes and limitations: Naive subsets usually exceeded memory subsets in estimated richness. A few donors shared around 5.2% of their naive CD4 clonotypes.

The V gene is TRBV7-9, the J gene TRBJ2-7; tentatively, D is TRBD1 (5 bases). This TCR derives from a man between 18 and 35 years old in good health. Some clones in this sample may be carry-over from other donors' samples. Input material: naive CD8+ T cells from PBMCs. This CDR3 is CASTPSTGVQVEQYF. The CDR3 bases are TGTGCCAGCACCCCTAGTACAGGAGTTCAAGTCGAGCAGTACTTC.